This entry describes one T cell receptor (beta chain). This sample is part of a study of blood T cell repertoires in COVID-19. For the study at large: There were acute and convalescent COVID-19 samples, and they came from the United States, Italy and Spain. T cells, B-cell-depleted T cells, or PBMCs supplied cDNA or gDNA.

The Seattle patients, enrolled during active infection, were followed longitudinally. In the source study's methods: Reference gene primer amplification yielded estimated nucleated cell counts. The method was immunoSEQ multiplex PCR; TCRdb's version includes in-frame clones alone and lacks a portion of them. V, J and clone size reflect that table, while D and trimming were determined from the DNA. The table includes about 270,000 clones, roughly nine tenths detected once. The TCR was taken from a woman aged 30 to 39 with COVID-19, enrolled during active disease. Sequencing input: peripheral blood.

As DNA, the CDR3 is TGTGCCACCAGCAGAGATCCGGGAGTTGGAAACACCATATATTTT. Its translation is CATSRDPGVGNTIYF. The rearrangement uses TRBV15 and TRBJ1-3; D is undetermined. The germline V gene encodes CDR1 LNHNV and CDR2 YYDKDF (reference sequence). Trimming cost V 0 bases and J 3 bases, with 9 bases left between them. This CDR3 has 15 amino acids.